A single sample gave rise to the 20 T cell receptor beta chains below, sequenced in a study of T cell responses to AZD1222 COVID-19 vaccine listed by TCRdb under 2021. What this sample's time point label stands for: about 28 days (+/-7) after the second vaccine dose. Receptor libraries were prepared by the immunoSEQ multiplex PCR assay. TCRdb took over this immuneACCESS table, retaining in-frame rearrangements with V and J assigned. Such tables are incomplete; in checked studies, under half of the missing clones stem from an unresolved V gene, and the remainder is unexplained. This sample has 250,000 to 300,000 clones in its table, and 94% of those were observed once. The ten top clones hold less than 0.6% of the sample. Specimen: peripheral blood, collected 28 days after the second AZD1222 dose. The receptors shown here come from an adult who received the AZD1222 COVID-19 vaccine.

The chain recombines TRBV6-2 or TRBV6-3 with TRBJ2-7; 9 bases agree with TRBD2. CDR1 is MNHEY and CDR2 is SVGEGT in the germline V gene. V shed 5 bases and J 7 bases; nucleotides not matched to a gene: 15. The CDR3 sequence is 16 residues long. The CDR3 region is CASSPLLREGLWEQYF. In DNA form, the CDR3 reads TGTGCCAGCAGTCCCCTTCTGCGGGAGGGCCTTTGGGAGCAGTACTTC.

The gene calls are TRBV9 and TRBJ1-1, with a weak D call TRBD1 (5 bases). In germline, CDR1 is SGDLS, CDR2 YYNGEE. V gave up 4 bases and J gave up 5 bases, with 12 bases separating them. CDR3 length: 13 amino acids. The CDR3 DNA is TGTGCCAGCAGCCCCCAGGGTCGGACTGAAGCTTTCTTT. Its protein is CASSPQGRTEAFF.

V is TRBV20-1 and J is TRBJ1-4, with 9 positions matching TRBD1. Germline V gene data show CDR1 as DFQATT and CDR2 as SNEGSKA (reference sequence). V shed 3 bases, J shed 0 bases, and the junction held 8 bases outside the gene matches. This CDR3 contains 17 residues. The CDR3 bases are TGCAGTGCTAGTCCCGGACAGGGGAGGACAACTAATGAAAAACTGTTTTTT. It yields the protein CSASPGQGRTTNEKLFF.

The chain joins TRBV19 to TRBJ2-7; D is possibly TRBD2 (6 bases). Germline V CDR1 and CDR2: LNHDA, SQIVND (reference sequence). The CDR3 is 14 amino acids. The V and J ends lost 5 bases and 2 bases respectively, with 13 bases between them. The CDR3: CASSPGERAYEQYF. The CDR3 bases are TGTGCCAGTAGTCCCGGGGAGCGGGCCTACGAGCAGTACTTC. Variable domain in full (rest from reference TRBV19 and TRBJ2-7): DGGITQSPKYLFRKEGQNVTLSCEQNLNHDAMYWYRQDPGQGLRLIYYSQIVNDFQKGDIAEGYSVSREKKESFPLTVTSAQKNPTAFYLCASSPGERAYEQYFGPGTRLTVT.

The chain has TRBV5-1 and TRBJ2-3; 9 positions agree with TRBD2. The CDR3 consists of 17 residues. V lost 0 bases and J lost 2; bases outside the gene matches: 7. CDR1 and CDR2 (germline): SGHRS, YFSETQ. The CDR3 sequence: CASSLARTSDNTDTQYF. The CDR3 DNA is TGCGCCAGCAGCTTGGCAAGGACTAGCGACAACACAGATACGCAGTATTTT.

This clone occurred once. The rearrangement uses TRBV3-1 (or the pseudogene TRBV3-2) and TRBJ2-2, with TRBD1 matching 10 bases. Germline V CDR1 and CDR2: LGHDT, YNNKEL (reference sequence). The CDR3 spans 14 residues. The V segment lost 10 bases and the J segment 7 bases; nucleotides outside the gene matches: 9. This CDR3 is CATRQGAEGGELFF. DNA of the CDR3: TGTGCCACTCGACAGGGGGCGGAAGGCGGGGAGCTGTTTTTT.

The CDR3 sequence: CASSDMGQGNYGYTF. CDR3 nucleotides: TGTGCCAGCAGTGATATGGGACAGGGAAACTATGGCTACACCTTC. The rearrangement links TRBV28 to TRBJ1-2; 9 positions match TRBD1. CDR1 MDHEN and CDR2 SYDVKM come from the germline V gene. V trimming: 5 bases; J trimming: 2 bases; junction bases outside the gene matches: 6. The CDR3 consists of 15 residues.

The chain links TRBV5-6 to TRBJ1-4; D call uncertain. The V gene's germline CDR1 is SGHDT and CDR2 YYEEEE. V dropped 2 bases and J dropped 0 bases, with 14 bases sitting between them. The CDR3 has 17 amino acids. The CDR3 DNA is TGTGCCAGCAGCTTCCTCGGCCCTTTTGCAACTAATGAAAAACTGTTTTTT. It codes for CASSFLGPFATNEKLFF.

Notes on this clone: One end of the junction fails to match germline, which may point to a read error. The chain couples TRBV2 to TRBJ1-2; D remains unclear. This CDR3 comprises 8 residues. Germline V CDR1 and CDR2: SNHLY, FYNNEI. In DNA, the CDR3 is TGTGCCACCAGTAGCTACACCTTC. It is translated as CATSSYTF.

The V gene is TRBV19, the J gene TRBJ2-1; 7 nucleotides agree with TRBD2. The J segment lost 5 bases and the V segment lost 3 bases, leaving 10 bases of the junction unmatched. The CDR3 sequence is 16 residues long. Germline V gives CDR1 LNHDA, CDR2 SQIVND (reference sequence). The CDR3: CASSIRLATRDNEQFF. CDR3 nucleotides: TGTGCCAGTAGTATTCGACTAGCAACCAGAGACAATGAGCAGTTCTTC.

The genes are TRBV5-1 and TRBJ2-1, with a tentative D call TRBD2 (6 bases). This CDR3 has 15 amino acids. Germline CDR1 and CDR2: SGHRS and YFSETQ. Trimming stripped 4 bases from V and 0 bases from J, with 11 bases between. CDR3 bases: TGCGCCAGCAGCGTAGGAGGGAGCTCCTACAATGAGCAGTTCTTC. It codes for CASSVGGSSYNEQFF. Complete variable domain (other parts from reference TRBV5-1 and TRBJ2-1): KAGVTQTPRYLIKTRGQQVTLSCSPISGHRSVSWYQQTPGQGLQFLFEYFSETQRNKGNFPGRFSGRQFSNSRSEMNVSTLELGDSALYLCASSVGGSSYNEQFFGPGTRLTVL.

The V gene is TRBV9, the J gene TRBJ1-2, with a possible D match to TRBD1 (6 bases). This CDR3 is 15 amino acids long. Trimming stripped 1 base from V and 4 bases from J, with 14 bases between. Germline-derived CDR1 and CDR2 are SGDLS and YYNGEE. The CDR3 loop reads CASSVLPEGGYGYTF. In DNA, the CDR3 is TGTGCCAGCAGCGTACTCCCGGAGGGGGGCTATGGCTACACCTTC.

V and J are TRBV29-1 and TRBJ2-7, with D perhaps matching TRBD1 (6 bases). The CDR3 is made up of 14 amino acids. V lost 0 bases and J 4 bases, leaving 13 bases between the germline ends. Germline CDR1 reads SQVTM; CDR2 reads ANQGSEA. CDR3 region: CSVEDRGRGYEQYF. As DNA, the CDR3 is TGCAGCGTTGAAGATAGGGGCAGGGGTTACGAGCAGTACTTC.

The chain is built from TRBV15 and TRBJ2-1; D gene uncertain. V lost 1 base to trimming and J lost 6 bases, with 10 bases between them. The CDR3 extends over 14 amino acids. CDR1 and CDR2 (germline): LNHNV, YYDKDF (reference sequence). CDR3: CATSRGASSNEQFF. Written as DNA, the CDR3 is TGTGCCACCAGCAGAGGAGCCAGCAGCAATGAGCAGTTCTTC.

The chain recombines TRBV6-5 with TRBJ2-2, with unresolved D. Germline V lookup: CDR1 MNHEY, CDR2 SVGAGI. This CDR3 has 14 amino acids. V lost 8 bases to trimming and J lost 5 bases, with 15 bases between them. CDR3 nucleotides: TGTGCCAGCTCAGGTTCAGGCCGAACCGGGGAGCTGTTTTTT. Translating it yields CASSGSGRTGELFF.

V is TRBV7-8 and J is TRBJ2-7; D tentatively reads TRBD1 or TRBD2 (5 bases each). The germline gives CDR1 SGHVS, CDR2 FQNEAQ. V was trimmed by 7 bases and J by 0 bases, leaving 13 bases between them. The CDR3 sequence is 14 residues long. In nucleotides, the CDR3 is TGTGCCAGCACCCGGGGCAGCGTCTCCTACGAGCAGTACTTC. Translated: CASTRGSVSYEQYF.

This chain uses TRBV5-1 with TRBJ2-7; D could derive from TRBD1 or TRBD2 (7 bases each). V was pared by 3 bases and J by 5 bases, with 15 bases between. Germline V CDR1 and CDR2: SGHRS, YFSETQ. This CDR3 has 14 residues. CDR3 residues: CASSSQGRVHEQYF. Written as DNA, the CDR3 is TGCGCCAGCAGCTCACAGGGGAGGGTACACGAGCAGTACTTC.

The genes are TRBV20-1 and TRBJ1-1; D not certain. The length of the CDR3 is 11 residues. Germline-derived CDR1 and CDR2 are DFQATT and SNEGSKA (reference sequence). V was shortened by 3 bases and J by 5 bases, with 7 bases between the two germline ends. CDR3 sequence: CSARWDTEAFF. DNA of the CDR3: TGCAGTGCTAGGTGGGATACTGAAGCTTTCTTT.

This clone has a single count. The genes are TRBV6-5 and TRBJ2-1; D is possibly TRBD1 or TRBD2 (6 bases each). From germline, CDR1 is MNHEY and CDR2 SVGAGI. The CDR3 is made up of 11 amino acids. Trimming left V 10 bases short and J 8 bases short, with 12 bases between. CDR3 sequence (DNA): TGTGCCACGGGAAGGGGGGATGAGCAGTTCTTC. Translating it yields CATGRGDEQFF.

The V and J genes are TRBV5-1 and TRBJ1-1; a weak D match, TRBD1 (5 bases). Trimming stripped 4 bases from V and 5 bases from J, with 15 bases between. The CDR3 is made up of 14 amino acids. CDR1 is SGHRS, CDR2 YFSETQ, per germline. CDR3 DNA: TGCGCCAGCAGCCCCGGGGGGGTAAGGACTGAAGCTTTCTTT. It is translated as CASSPGGVRTEAFF.